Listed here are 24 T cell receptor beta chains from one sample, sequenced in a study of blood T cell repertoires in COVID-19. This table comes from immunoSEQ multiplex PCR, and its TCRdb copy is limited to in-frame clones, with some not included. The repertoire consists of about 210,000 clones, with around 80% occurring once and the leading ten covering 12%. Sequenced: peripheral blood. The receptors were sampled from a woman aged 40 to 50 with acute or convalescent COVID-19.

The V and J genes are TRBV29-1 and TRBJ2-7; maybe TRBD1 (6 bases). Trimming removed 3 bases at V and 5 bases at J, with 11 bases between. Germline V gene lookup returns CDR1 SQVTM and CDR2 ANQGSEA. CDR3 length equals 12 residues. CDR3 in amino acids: CSVDGQGNEQYF. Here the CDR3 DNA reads TGCAGCGTTGATGGGCAGGGGAACGAGCAGTACTTC.

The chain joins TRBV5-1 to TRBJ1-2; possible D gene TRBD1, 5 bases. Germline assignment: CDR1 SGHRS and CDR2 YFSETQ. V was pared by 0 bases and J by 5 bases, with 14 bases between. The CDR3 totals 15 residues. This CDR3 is CASSLAQGTIYGYTF. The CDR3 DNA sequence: TGCGCCAGCAGCTTGGCCCAAGGGACTATATATGGCTACACCTTC.

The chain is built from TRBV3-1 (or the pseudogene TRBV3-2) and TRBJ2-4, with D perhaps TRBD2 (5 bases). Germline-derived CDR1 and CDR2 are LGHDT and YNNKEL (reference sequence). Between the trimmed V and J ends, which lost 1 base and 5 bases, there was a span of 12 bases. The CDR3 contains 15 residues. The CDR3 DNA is TGTGCCAGCAGCCAAGGCGGGTTCAAGGAAAACATTCAGTACTTC. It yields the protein CASSQGGFKENIQYF.

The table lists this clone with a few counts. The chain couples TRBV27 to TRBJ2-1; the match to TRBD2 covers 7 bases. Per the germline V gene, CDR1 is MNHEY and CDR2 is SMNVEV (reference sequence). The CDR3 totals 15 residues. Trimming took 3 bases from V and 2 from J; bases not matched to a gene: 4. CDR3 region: CASSLGGSPYNEQFF. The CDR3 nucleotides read TGTGCCAGCAGTTTGGGCGGGAGTCCCTACAATGAGCAGTTCTTC.

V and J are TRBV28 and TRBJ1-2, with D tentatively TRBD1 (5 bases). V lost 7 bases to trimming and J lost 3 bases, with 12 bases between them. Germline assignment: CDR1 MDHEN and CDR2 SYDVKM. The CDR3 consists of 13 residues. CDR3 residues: CASKEGVHYGYTF. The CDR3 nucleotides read TGTGCCAGCAAAGAAGGGGTCCACTATGGCTACACCTTC.

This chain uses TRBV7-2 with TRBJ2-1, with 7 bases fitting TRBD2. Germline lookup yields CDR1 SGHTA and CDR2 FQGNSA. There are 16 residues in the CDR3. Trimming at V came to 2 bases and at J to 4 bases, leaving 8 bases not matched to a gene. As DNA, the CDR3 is TGTGCCAGCAGCTTATCACCGGGACTAAAGTACAATGAGCAGTTCTTC. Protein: CASSLSPGLKYNEQFF. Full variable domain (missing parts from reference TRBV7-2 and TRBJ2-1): GAGVSQSPSNKVTEKGKDVELRCDPISGHTALYWYRQSLGQGLEFLIYFQGNSAPDKSGLPSDRFSAERTGGSVSTLTIQRTQQEDSAVYLCASSLSPGLKYNEQFFGPGTRLTVL.

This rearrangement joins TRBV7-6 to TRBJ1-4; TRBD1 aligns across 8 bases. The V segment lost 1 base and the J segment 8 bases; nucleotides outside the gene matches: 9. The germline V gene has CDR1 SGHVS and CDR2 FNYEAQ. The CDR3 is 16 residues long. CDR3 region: CASSLEPTGEGEKLFF. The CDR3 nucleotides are TGTGCCAGCAGCTTAGAGCCGACAGGGGAGGGGGAAAAACTGTTTTTT.

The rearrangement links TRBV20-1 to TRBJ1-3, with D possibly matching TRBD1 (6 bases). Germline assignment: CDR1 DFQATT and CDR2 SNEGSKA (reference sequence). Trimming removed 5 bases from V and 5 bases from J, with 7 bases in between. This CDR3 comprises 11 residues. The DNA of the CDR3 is TGCAGTGCTTGGGACAGAAACACCATATATTTT. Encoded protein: CSAWDRNTIYF.

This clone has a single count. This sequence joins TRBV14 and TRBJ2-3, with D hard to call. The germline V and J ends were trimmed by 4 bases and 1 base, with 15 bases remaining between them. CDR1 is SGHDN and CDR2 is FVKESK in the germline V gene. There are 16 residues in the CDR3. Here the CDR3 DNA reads TGTGCCAGCAGCCGATCAACTCCCCAACGCACAGATACGCAGTATTTT. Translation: CASSRSTPQRTDTQYF.

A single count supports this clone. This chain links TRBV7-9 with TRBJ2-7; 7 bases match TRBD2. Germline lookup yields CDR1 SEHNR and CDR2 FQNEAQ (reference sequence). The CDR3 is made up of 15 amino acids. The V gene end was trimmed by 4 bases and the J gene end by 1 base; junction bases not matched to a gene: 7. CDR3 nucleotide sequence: TGTGCCAGCAGCTCATTGGGGAGGGAATCCTACGAGCAGTACTTC. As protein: CASSSLGRESYEQYF.

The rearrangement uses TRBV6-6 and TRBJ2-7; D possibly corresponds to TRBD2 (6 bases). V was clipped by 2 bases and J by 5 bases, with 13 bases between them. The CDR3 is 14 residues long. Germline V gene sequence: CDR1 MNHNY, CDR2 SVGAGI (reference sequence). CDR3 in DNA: TGTGCCAGCAGTTACACGACCCTAGCGAACGAGCAGTACTTC. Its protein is CASSYTTLANEQYF.

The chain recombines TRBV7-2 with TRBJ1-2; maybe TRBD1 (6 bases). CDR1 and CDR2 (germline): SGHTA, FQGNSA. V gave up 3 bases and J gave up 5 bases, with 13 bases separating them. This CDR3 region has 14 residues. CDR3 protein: CASSFSQGGYGYTF. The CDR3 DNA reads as TGTGCCAGCAGCTTTTCACAGGGTGGATATGGCTACACCTTC.

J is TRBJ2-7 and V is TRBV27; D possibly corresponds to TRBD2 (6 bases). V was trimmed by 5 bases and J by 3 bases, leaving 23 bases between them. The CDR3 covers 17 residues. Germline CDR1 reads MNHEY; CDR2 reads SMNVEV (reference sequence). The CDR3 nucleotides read TGTGCCAGCAGTCTCGCCCTCTCCGGGCGGGGAGACTACGAGCAGTACTTC. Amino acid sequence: CASSLALSGRGDYEQYF.

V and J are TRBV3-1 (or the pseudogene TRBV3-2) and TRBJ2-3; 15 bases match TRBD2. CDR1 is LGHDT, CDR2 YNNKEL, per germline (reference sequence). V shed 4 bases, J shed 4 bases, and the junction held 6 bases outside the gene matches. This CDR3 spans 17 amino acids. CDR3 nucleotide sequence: TGTGCCAGCAGCCCTGGACTAGCGGGAGGGCCGGCAGATACGCAGTATTTT. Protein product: CASSPGLAGGPADTQYF.

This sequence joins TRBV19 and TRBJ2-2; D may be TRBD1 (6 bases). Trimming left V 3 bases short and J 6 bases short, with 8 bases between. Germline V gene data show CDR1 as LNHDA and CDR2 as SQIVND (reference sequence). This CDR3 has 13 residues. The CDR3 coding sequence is TGTGCCAGTAGTATCAGGGGACCCGGGGAGCTGTTTTTT. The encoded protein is CASSIRGPGELFF.

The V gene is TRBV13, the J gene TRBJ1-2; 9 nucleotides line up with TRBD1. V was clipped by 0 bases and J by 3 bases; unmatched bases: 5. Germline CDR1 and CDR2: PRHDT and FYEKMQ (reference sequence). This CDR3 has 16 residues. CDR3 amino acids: CASSLGRGTGYYGYTF. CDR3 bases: TGTGCCAGCAGCTTAGGAAGGGGGACAGGGTACTATGGCTACACCTTC.

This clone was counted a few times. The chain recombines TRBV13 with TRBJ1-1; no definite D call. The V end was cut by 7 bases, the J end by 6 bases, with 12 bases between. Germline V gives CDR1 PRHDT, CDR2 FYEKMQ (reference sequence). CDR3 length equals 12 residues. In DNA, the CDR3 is TGTGCCAGCACCCAGGATCTGTCTGAAGCTTTCTTT. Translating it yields CASTQDLSEAFF.

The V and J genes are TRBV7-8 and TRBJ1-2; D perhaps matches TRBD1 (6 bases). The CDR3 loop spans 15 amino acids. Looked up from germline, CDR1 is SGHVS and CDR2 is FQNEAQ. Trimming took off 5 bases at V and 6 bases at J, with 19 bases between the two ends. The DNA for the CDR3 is TGTGCCAGCAGCCTTAACCCCCAGGGGCTAAATGGCTACACCTTC. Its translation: CASSLNPQGLNGYTF.

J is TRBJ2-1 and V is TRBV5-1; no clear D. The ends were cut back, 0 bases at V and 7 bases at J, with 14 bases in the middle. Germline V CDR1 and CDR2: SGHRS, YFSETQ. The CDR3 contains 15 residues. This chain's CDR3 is CASSLDPPSANEQFF. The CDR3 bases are TGCGCCAGCAGCTTGGATCCCCCCAGCGCTAATGAGCAGTTCTTC.

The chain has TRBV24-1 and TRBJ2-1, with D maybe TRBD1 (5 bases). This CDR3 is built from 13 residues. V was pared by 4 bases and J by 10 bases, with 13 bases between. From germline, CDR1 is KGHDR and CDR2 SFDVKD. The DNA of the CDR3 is TGTGCCACCAGTGACCCAGGGTCTTGGGAGCAGTTCTTC. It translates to CATSDPGSWEQFF.

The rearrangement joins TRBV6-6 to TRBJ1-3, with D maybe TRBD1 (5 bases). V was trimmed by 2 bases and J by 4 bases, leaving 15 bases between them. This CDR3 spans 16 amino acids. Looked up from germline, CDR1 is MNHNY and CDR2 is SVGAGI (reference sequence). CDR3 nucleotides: TGTGCCAGCAGTTACACGCAGGGATCAGCAGGAAACACCATATATTTT. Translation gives CASSYTQGSAGNTIYF.

The CDR3 sequence is CASSERLQGVEGYTF. In DNA form, the CDR3 reads TGTGCCAGCAGTGAAAGGCTACAGGGGGTGGAAGGCTACACCTTC. The chain employs TRBV2 and TRBJ1-2; TRBD1 matches at 8 bases. The CDR3 consists of 15 residues. CDR1 is SNHLY and CDR2 is FYNNEI in the germline V gene. V dropped 2 bases and J dropped 8; count of bases not matched to a gene: 10.

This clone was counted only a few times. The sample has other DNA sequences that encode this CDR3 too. CDR3 in DNA: TGCGCCAGCAGCCAAGGACAGGGAGATTCACCCCTCCACTTT. Amino acid sequence: CASSQGQGDSPLHF. The chain recombines TRBV4-1 with TRBJ1-6; 7 nucleotides align to TRBD1. Germline CDR1 is MGHRA and CDR2 is YSYEKL. This CDR3 has 14 residues. Trimming removed 1 base from V and 8 bases from J; junction bases left unmatched: 2.

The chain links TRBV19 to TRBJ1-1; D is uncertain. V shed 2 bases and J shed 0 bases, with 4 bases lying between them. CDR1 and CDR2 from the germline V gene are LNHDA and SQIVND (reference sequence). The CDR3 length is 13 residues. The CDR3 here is CASSIQVNTEAFF. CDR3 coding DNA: TGTGCCAGTAGTATACAGGTGAACACTGAAGCTTTCTTT.